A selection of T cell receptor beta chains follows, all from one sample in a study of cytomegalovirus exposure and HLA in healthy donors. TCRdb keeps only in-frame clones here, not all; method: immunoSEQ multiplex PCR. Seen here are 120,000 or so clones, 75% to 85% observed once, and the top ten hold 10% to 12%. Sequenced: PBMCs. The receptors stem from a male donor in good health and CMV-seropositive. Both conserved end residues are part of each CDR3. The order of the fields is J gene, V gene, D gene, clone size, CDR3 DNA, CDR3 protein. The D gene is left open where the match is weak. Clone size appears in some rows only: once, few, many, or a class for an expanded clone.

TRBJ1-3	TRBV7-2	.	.	TGTGCCAGCAGCGGAGGAAGTAACTCTGGAAACACCATATATTTT	CASSGGSNSGNTIYF
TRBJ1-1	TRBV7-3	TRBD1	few	TGTGCCAGCAGCTTACGGACAGGGGATCCGAACACTGAAGCTTTCTTT	CASSLRTGDPNTEAFF
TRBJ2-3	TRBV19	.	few	TGTGCCAGTAGTATGGACCGGGGGAGGGATACGCAGTATTTT	CASSMDRGRDTQYF
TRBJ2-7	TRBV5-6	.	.	TGTGCCAGCAGCTTTCTCAGGGCCTCCTACGAGCAGTACTTC	CASSFLRASYEQYF
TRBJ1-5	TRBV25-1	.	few	TGTGCCAGCAGTGGACGGGGAGGACAGCCCCAGCATTTT	CASSGRGGQPQHF
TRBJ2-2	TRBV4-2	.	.	TGTGCCAGCAGCCAAAACCCGACAGGGAACACCGGGGAGCTGTTTTTT	CASSQNPTGNTGELFF
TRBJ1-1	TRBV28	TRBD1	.	TGTGCCAGCAGTTTTGACAGGGGACGGACTGAAGCTTTCTTT	CASSFDRGRTEAFF
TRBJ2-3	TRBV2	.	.	TGTGCCAGCAGCGAAAGAGCGGATACGCAGTATTTT	CASSERADTQYF
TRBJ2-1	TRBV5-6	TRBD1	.	TGTGCCAGCAGCTTGGTAGAGGGGGCCCTGTACAATGAGCAGTTCTTC	CASSLVEGALYNEQFF
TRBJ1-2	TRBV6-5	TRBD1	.	TGTGCCAGTACGACAGGGTATGGCTACACCTTC	CASTTGYGYTF
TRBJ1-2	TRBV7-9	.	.	TGTGCCAGCAGCTTAGTAGGGGGAGGGACAACTACCAATGGCTACACCTTC	CASSLVGGGTTTNGYTF
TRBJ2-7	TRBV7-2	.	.	TGTGCCAGCGCCCCGCCACTAGCTTCTTTTAATGAACAGTACTTC	CASAPPLASFNEQYF
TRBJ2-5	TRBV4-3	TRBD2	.	TGCGCCAGCAGCCGCTCAGCCGCAGCGGGAGGAGTGGAGACCCAGTACTTC	CASSRSAAAGGVETQYF
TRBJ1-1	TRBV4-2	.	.	TGTGCCAGCAGCCAAAACAGGATGGGAGCTTTCTTT	CASSQNRMGAFF
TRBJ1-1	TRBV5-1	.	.	TGCGCCAGCAGCATGGCAGGATTGAACACTGAAGCTTTCTTT	CASSMAGLNTEAFF
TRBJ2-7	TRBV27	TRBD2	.	TGTGCCAGCAGTGGGTTTACCGGGACTAGACCCTACGAGCAGTACTTC	CASSGFTGTRPYEQYF
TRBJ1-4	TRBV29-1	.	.	TGCAGCGTAGCCGGGACTCAAGCGTCTAATGAAAAACTGTTTTTT	CSVAGTQASNEKLFF
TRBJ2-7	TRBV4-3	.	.	TGCGCCAGCAGCCCGGGACTCGCTAGCTCCTACGAGCAGTACTTC	CASSPGLASSYEQYF
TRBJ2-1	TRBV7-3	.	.	TGTGCCAGCAGCTCTGATGGGAGTAATGAGCAGTTCTTC	CASSSDGSNEQFF
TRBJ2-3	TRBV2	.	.	TGTGCCAGCAGGGACCCCAGGGCAGATACGCAGTATTTT	CASRDPRADTQYF
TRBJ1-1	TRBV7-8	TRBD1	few	TGTGCCAGCAGCACCCGGGACAGGAACACTGAAGCTTTCTTT	CASSTRDRNTEAFF
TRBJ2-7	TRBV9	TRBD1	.	TGTGCCAGCAGCGAGACAGGGGGCGTCTACGAGCAGTACTTC	CASSETGGVYEQYF
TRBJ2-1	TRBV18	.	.	TGTGCCAGCTCACTGGAGCGGGCCTACAATGAGCAGTTCTTC	CASSLERAYNEQFF
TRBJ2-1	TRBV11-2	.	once	TGTGCCAGCAGCTTAGATCTGACAGGTTACAATGAGCAGTTCTTC	CASSLDLTGYNEQFF
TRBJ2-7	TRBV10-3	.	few	TGTGCCATCAGTGGAGACAGGACACCCTACGAGCAGTACTTC	CAISGDRTPYEQYF
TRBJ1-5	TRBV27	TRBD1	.	TGTGCCAGCAGGGTGACAGGGAATCAGCCCCAGCATTTT	CASRVTGNQPQHF
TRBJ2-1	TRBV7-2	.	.	TGTGCCAGCAGACGGAATACAGGGATCAATGAGCAGTTCTTC	CASRRNTGINEQFF
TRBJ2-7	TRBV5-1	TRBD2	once	TGCGCCAGCAGCTTGGGCCGTTCTCGGACTAGCGAATCCTACGAGCAGTACTTC	CASSLGRSRTSESYEQYF
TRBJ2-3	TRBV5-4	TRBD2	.	TGTGCCAGCAGCTCCCAGACTAGCGGACCTAGCACAGATACGCAGTATTTT	CASSSQTSGPSTDTQYF
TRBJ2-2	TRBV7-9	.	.	TGTGCCAGCAGCTTAGCGTACCAGGGGGGTCGCACCGGGGAGCTGTTTTTT	CASSLAYQGGRTGELFF
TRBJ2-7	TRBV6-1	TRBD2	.	TGTGCCAGCAGTCTAGCGGGAGGGCCCCTCTACGAGCAGTACTTC	CASSLAGGPLYEQYF
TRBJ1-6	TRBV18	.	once	TGTGCCAGCTCACCAAAGGACGACAGATATAATTCACCCCTCCACTTT	CASSPKDDRYNSPLHF
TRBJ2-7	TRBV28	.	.	TGTGCCAGCTCGAGTGCCGGGACACTCTCCTACGAGCAGTACTTC	CASSSAGTLSYEQYF
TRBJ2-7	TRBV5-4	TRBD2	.	TGTGCCAGCAGCTTGAACCCTAGCGGGAAGTACGAGCAGTACTTC	CASSLNPSGKYEQYF
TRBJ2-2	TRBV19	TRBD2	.	TGTGCCAGTAGCAGACTAGCGGGAGTCGTCACCGGGGAGCTGTTTTTT	CASSRLAGVVTGELFF
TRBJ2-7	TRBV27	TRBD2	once	TGTGCCAGCAGTTTATGGGCTAGCGGGAGTTCAACCTACGAGCAGTACTTC	CASSLWASGSSTYEQYF
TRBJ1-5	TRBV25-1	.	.	TGTGCCAGCAGTGGGTTGACAGAATTCAATCAGCCCCAGCATTTT	CASSGLTEFNQPQHF
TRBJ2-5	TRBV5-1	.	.	TGCGCCAGCAGGCTCGGTGGAGGGACAGAAGAGACCCAGTACTTC	CASRLGGGTEETQYF
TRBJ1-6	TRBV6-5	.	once	TGTGCCAGCAGTTACGACGTCAGGAATAATTCACCCCTCCACTTT	CASSYDVRNNSPLHF
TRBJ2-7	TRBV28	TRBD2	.	TGTGCCAGCAGTTTAAGGCTAGCGGGAGGAAGTTCCTACGAGCAGTACTTC	CASSLRLAGGSSYEQYF
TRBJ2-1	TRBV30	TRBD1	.	TGTGCCTGCGACAGGGGGGTGACTCAAGAGGCCCAGTTCTTC	CACDRGVTQEAQFF
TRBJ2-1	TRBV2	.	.	TGTGCCAGCAGTGTAATGGGAGGAAGGTCCTACAATGAGCAGTTCTTC	CASSVMGGRSYNEQFF
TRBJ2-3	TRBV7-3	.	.	TGTGCCAGCAGCGAGCGTGGTACCACAGATACGCAGTATTTT	CASSERGTTDTQYF
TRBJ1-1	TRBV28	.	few	TGTGCCAGCACCCCCTCGGCCTGGGGGGGGAACACTGAAGCTTTCTTT	CASTPSAWGGNTEAFF
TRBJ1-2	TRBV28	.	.	TGTGCCAGCAGTTTATTTCAGCGAGACTATGGCTACACCTTC	CASSLFQRDYGYTF
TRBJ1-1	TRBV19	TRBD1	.	TGTGCCAGTAGGCCCGGGACAGGTTCTAAAATGGGGGCGAACACTGAAGCTTTCTTT	CASRPGTGSKMGANTEAFF
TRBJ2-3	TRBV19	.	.	TGTGCCAGTAGTGAGGCGGGTGGGGATACGCAGTATTTT	CASSEAGGDTQYF
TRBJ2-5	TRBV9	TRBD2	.	TGTGCCAGCAGCGTAGCGGGACTAGCGGGAGGGATCGGAGAGACCCAGTACTTC	CASSVAGLAGGIGETQYF
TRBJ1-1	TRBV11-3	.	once	TGTGCCAGCAGCTTCAGGGGAAACACTGAAGCTTTCTTT	CASSFRGNTEAFF
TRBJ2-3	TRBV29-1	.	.	TGCAGCGTTGAGCCCCCGGGCACAGATACGCAGTATTTT	CSVEPPGTDTQYF
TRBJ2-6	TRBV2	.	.	TGTGCCAGCAACTCCAGACAGTACTCTGGGGCCAACGTCCTGACTTTC	CASNSRQYSGANVLTF